One TCR beta chain is described in this entry. The data belong to a study of T cell changes during pregnancy in multiple sclerosis. Profiling relied on immunoSEQ multiplex PCR, and the TCRdb table lists in-frame clones only, not all of them. Of roughly 83,000 clones in the sample, 91% are singletons; the top ten hold around 3.3%. This CDR3 contains 15 residues. Germline CDR1 MGHDK, CDR2 SYGVNS. After removal of 1 base from V and 8 bases from J, the junction contained 7 bases not matched to a gene. V and J are TRBV25-1 and TRBJ2-3; 9 nucleotides align to TRBD2. This specimen consisted of PBMCs, obtained in the first trimester of pregnancy. The clonotype originates from a female donor in good health, serving as a control in a pregnancy study. Some clones in this sample may be carry-over from other donors' samples. CDR3 amino acids: CASSESASGVSTQYF. DNA of the CDR3: TGTGCCAGCAGTGAATCGGCTAGCGGGGTGTCTACGCAGTATTTT.